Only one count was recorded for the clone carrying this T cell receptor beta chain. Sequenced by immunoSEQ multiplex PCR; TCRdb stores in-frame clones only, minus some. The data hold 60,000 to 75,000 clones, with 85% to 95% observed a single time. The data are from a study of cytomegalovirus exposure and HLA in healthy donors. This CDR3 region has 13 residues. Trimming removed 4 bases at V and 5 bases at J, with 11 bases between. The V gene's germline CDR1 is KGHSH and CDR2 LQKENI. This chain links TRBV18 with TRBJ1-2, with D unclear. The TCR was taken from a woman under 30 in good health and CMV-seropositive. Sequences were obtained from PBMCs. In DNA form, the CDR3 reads TGTGCCAGCTCACTGGAGGAGGGATATGGCTACACCTTC. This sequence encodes CASSLEEGYGYTF.